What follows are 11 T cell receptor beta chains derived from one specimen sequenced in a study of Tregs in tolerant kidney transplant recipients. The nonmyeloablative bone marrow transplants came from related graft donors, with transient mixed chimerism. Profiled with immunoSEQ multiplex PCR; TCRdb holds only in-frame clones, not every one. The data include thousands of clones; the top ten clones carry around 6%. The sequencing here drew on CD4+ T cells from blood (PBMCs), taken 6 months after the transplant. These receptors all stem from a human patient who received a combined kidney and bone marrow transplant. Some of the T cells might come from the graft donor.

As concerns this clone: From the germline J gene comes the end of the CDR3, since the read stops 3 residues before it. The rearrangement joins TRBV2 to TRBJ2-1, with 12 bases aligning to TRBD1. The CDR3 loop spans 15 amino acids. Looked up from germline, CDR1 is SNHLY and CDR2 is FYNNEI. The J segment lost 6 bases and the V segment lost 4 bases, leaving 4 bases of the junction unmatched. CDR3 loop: CASSGRDRGPNEQFF. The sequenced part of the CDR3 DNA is TGTGCCAGCAGTGGCCGGGACAGGGGGCCCAATGAG.

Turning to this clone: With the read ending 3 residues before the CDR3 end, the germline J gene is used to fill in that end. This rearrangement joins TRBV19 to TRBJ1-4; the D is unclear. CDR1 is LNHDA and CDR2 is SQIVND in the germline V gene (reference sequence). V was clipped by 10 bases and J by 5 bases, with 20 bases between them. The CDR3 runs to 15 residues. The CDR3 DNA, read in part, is TGTGCCACCAGTGAGTTTGGTGGCCCGAATGAAAAA. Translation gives CATSEFGGPNEK. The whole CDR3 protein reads CATSEFGGPNEKLFF.

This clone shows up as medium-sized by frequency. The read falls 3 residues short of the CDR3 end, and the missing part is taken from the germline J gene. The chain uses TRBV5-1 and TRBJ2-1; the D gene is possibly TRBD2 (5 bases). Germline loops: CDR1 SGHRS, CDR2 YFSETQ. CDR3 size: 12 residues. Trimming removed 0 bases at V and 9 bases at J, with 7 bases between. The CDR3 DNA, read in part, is TGCGCCAGCAGCTTGGACGAGGGTGAG. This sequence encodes CASSLDEGE. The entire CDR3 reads CASSLDEGEQFF. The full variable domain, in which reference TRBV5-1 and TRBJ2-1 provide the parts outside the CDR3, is KAGVTQTPRYLIKTRGQQVTLSCSPISGHRSVSWYQQTPGQGLQFLFEYFSETQRNKGNFPGRFSGRQFSNSRSEMNVSTLELGDSALYLCASSLDEGEQFFGPGTRLTVL.

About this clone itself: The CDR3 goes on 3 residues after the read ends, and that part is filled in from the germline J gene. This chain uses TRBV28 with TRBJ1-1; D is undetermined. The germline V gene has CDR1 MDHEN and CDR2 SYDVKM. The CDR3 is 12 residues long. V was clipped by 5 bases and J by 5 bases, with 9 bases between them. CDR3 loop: CASSQTPTEAFF. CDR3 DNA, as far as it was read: TGTGCCAGCAGTCAGACACCTACTGAA.

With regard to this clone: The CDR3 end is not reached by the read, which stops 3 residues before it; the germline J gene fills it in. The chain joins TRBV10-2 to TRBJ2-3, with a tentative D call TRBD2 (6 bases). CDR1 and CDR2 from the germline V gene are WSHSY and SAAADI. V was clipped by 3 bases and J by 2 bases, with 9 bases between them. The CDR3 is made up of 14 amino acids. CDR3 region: CASSDWRATDTQYF. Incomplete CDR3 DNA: TGCGCCAGCAGTGATTGGAGGGCCACAGATACG.

Here the CDR3 reads CASSLISGRAWSEQFF. Partial CDR3 DNA: TGTGCCAGCAGCTTAATCAGCGGGAGGGCCTGGAGTGAG. The rearrangement uses TRBV7-3 and TRBJ2-1, with 10 bases lining up with TRBD2. The read stops 3 residues short of the end of the CDR3; the missing end is completed from the germline J gene. Germline CDR1 and CDR2: SGHTA and FQGTGA. The J segment lost 9 bases and the V segment lost 1 base, leaving 9 bases of the junction unmatched. The CDR3 has 16 residues.

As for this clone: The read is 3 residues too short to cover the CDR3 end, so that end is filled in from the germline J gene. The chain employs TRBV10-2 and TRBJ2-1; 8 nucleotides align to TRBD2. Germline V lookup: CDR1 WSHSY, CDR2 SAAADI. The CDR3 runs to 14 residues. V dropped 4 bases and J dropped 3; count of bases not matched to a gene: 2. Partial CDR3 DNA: TGCGCCAGCAGTGCCGGGACTAGCTACAATGAG. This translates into CASSAGTSYNE. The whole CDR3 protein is CASSAGTSYNEQFF.

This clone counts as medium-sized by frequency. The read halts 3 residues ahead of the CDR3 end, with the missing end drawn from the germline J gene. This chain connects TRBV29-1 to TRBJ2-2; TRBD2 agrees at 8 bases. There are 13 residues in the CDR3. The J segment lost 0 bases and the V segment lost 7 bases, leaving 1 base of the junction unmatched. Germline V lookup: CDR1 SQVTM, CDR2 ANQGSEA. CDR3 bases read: TGCAGCGCGGGACTAGCGAACACCGGGGAG. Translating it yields CSAGLANTGE. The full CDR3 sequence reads CSAGLANTGELFF.

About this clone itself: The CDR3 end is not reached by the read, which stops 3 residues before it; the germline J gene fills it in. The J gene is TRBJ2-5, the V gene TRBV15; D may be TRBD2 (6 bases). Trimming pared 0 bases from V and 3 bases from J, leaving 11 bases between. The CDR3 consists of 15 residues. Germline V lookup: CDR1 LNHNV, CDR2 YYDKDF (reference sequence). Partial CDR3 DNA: TGTGCCACCAGCAGAGATAATAGCGGCAAAGAGACC. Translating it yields CATSRDNSGKET. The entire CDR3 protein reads CATSRDNSGKETQYF.

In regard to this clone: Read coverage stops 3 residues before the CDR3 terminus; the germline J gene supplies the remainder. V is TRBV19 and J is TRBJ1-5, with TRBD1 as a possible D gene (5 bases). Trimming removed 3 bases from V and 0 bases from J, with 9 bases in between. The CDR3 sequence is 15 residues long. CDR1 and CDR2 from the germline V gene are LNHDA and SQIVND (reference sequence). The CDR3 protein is CASSISTASNQPQHF. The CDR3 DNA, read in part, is TGTGCCAGTAGTATCTCGACAGCTAGCAATCAGCCC.

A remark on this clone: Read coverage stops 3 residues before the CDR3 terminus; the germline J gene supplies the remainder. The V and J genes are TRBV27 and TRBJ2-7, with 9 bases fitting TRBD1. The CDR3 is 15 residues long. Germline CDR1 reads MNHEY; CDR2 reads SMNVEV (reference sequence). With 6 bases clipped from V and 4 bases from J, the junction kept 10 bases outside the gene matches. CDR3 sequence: CASRLGTGSKYEQYF. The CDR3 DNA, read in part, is TGTGCCAGCAGATTGGGGACAGGGTCAAAATACGAG.